The 13 T cell receptor beta chains reported below all come from one sample, sequenced in a study of radiotherapy plus CTLA-4 blockade in lung cancer. Produced via immunoSEQ multiplex PCR; TCRdb's table is partial and in-frame only. Here the sample spans approximately 47,000 clones, approximately 62% being singletons. Sequenced here: peripheral blood, sampled from a patient treated with radiotherapy plus ipilimumab. These receptors all come from a human donor with non-small cell lung cancer who had a partial response to radiotherapy plus ipilimumab.

The gene calls are TRBV6-4 and TRBJ1-1; no clear D. V lost 6 bases and J 3 bases, leaving 20 bases between the germline ends. The CDR3 totals 16 residues. CDR1 and CDR2 (germline): MRHNA, SNTAGT. DNA of the CDR3: TGTGCCAGCAGACTAATTAAATTTGACGAGGACACTGAAGCTTTCTTT. As protein: CASRLIKFDEDTEAFF.

This chain joins TRBV4-2 and TRBJ2-7, with TRBD1 matching 8 bases. The CDR3 loop spans 16 amino acids. The trim removed 1 base at V and 3 bases at J, leaving 8 bases unmatched. Germline CDR1 LGHNA, CDR2 YNFKEQ. This CDR3 reads CASSQGRGRGLYEQYF. The CDR3 DNA reads TGTGCCAGCAGCCAAGGCAGGGGGCGTGGACTCTACGAGCAGTACTTC.

The chain is built from TRBV18 and TRBJ2-1; TRBD2 matches 10 bases. The CDR3 covers 21 residues. Germline V lookup: CDR1 KGHSH, CDR2 LQKENI. The V segment lost 4 bases and the J segment 0 bases; nucleotides outside the gene matches: 18. In DNA, the CDR3 is TGTGCCAGCTCACGGGAGAGGAGTAGCGGGGGGCGCCGGAGCTCCTACAATGAGCAGTTCTTC. This codes for CASSRERSSGGRRSSYNEQFF. Complete variable domain (other parts from reference TRBV18 and TRBJ2-1): NAGVMQNPRHLVRRRGQEARLRCSPMKGHSHVYWYRQLPEEGLKFMVYLQKENIIDESGMPKERFSAEFPKEGPSILRIQQVVRGDSAAYFCASSRERSSGGRRSSYNEQFFGPGTRLTVL.

This chain uses TRBV11-3 with TRBJ2-1; TRBD1 is a possible D gene (8 bases). V was shortened by 1 base and J by 8 bases, with 21 bases between the two germline ends. The germline gives CDR1 SGHNT, CDR2 YENEEA. The CDR3 sequence is 17 residues long. The CDR3 reads CASSLAKQGGTTDEQFF. CDR3 coding DNA: TGTGCCAGCAGCTTAGCGAAACAGGGGGGGACAACGGATGAGCAGTTCTTC.

This clone has a handful of counts. This chain links TRBV29-1 with TRBJ2-6; no reliable D call. CDR1 is SQVTM and CDR2 is ANQGSEA in the germline V gene. This CDR3 is built from 13 residues. V shed 4 bases and J shed 0 bases, with 4 bases lying between them. CDR3 amino acids: CSVARSGANVLTF. CDR3 nucleotide sequence: TGCAGCGTTGCCCGCTCTGGGGCCAACGTCCTGACTTTC.

This rearrangement joins TRBV2 to TRBJ1-5, with D possibly matching TRBD1 (6 bases). The CDR3 totals 15 residues. Germline CDR1 and CDR2: SNHLY and FYNNEI. The ends were cut back, 1 base at V and 2 bases at J, with 9 bases in the middle. The DNA of the CDR3 is TGTGCCAGCAGTGAAGGACAGGAAGGCAATCAGCCCCAGCATTTT. Protein: CASSEGQEGNQPQHF.

This chain connects TRBV11-1 to TRBJ2-7, with TRBD2 matching over 12 bases. Trimming cost V 4 bases and J 0 bases; bases outside gene matches: 4. This CDR3 has 16 amino acids. Germline-derived CDR1 and CDR2 are SGHAT and FQDESV (reference sequence). The CDR3 reads CASSSGLAGRSYEQYF. Here the CDR3 DNA reads TGTGCCAGCAGCTCTGGACTAGCGGGACGCTCCTACGAGCAGTACTTC.

This clone was detected a few times. The chain has TRBV6-5 and TRBJ1-2, with 9 bases fitting TRBD1. The CDR3 extends over 15 amino acids. Losses at the gene ends were 0 bases for V and 4 bases for J; bases not matched to a gene: 3. Germline V lookup: CDR1 MNHEY, CDR2 SVGAGI. CDR3 region: CASSYSGTGPYGYTF. The CDR3 DNA reads TGTGCCAGCAGTTACTCTGGGACAGGGCCCTATGGCTACACCTTC.

The V and J genes are TRBV6-6 and TRBJ1-3; TRBD1 matches 8 bases. Germline V CDR1 and CDR2: MNHNY, SVGAGI (reference sequence). The CDR3 extends over 15 amino acids. J was trimmed by 4 bases and V by 0 bases; bases with no gene match: 2. The CDR3 nucleotides are TGTGCCAGCAGTTACTCGCGGGACAGGGGAAACACCATATATTTT. Amino acid sequence: CASSYSRDRGNTIYF.

There are a few counts of this clone. The V call is TRBV28, the J call TRBJ2-3, with 7 bases aligning to TRBD1. CDR3 size: 15 residues. Trimming removed 2 bases from V and 4 bases from J; junction bases left unmatched: 6. The germline V gene has CDR1 MDHEN and CDR2 SYDVKM. The DNA of the CDR3 is TGTGCCAGCAGTTTAAGGGGGCGCTACCCAGATACGCAGTATTTT. It is translated as CASSLRGRYPDTQYF.

J is TRBJ1-1 and V is TRBV30; the D gene is possibly TRBD1 (5 bases). V dropped 3 bases and J dropped 6 bases, with 14 bases sitting between them. CDR1 GTSNPN and CDR2 SVGIG come from the germline V gene (reference sequence). This CDR3 contains 13 residues. CDR3 in amino acids: CAWRAGEQAEAFF. In DNA form, the CDR3 reads TGTGCCTGGAGGGCGGGGGAGCAGGCTGAAGCTTTCTTT.

This sequence joins TRBV6-6 and TRBJ2-7, with 13 bases that match TRBD2. The CDR3 length is 15 residues. Germline CDR1 and CDR2: MNHNY and SVGAGI (reference sequence). V trimming: 4 bases; J trimming: 5 bases; junction bases outside the gene matches: 5. CDR3 in amino acids: CASSFTTSGRNEQYF. In DNA form, the CDR3 reads TGTGCCAGCAGTTTTACGACTAGCGGGAGGAACGAGCAGTACTTC.

This clone was seen only a few times. This chain joins TRBV4-2 and TRBJ1-1; possibly TRBD1 for D (5 bases). Per germline, CDR1 LGHNA and CDR2 YNFKEQ. Trimming shortened V by 3 bases and J by 0 bases, and 11 bases separated the two germline ends. The CDR3 contains 15 residues. The CDR3 nucleotides read TGTGCCAGCAGCCAGACCTCAGGGATGAACACTGAAGCTTTCTTT. Residues: CASSQTSGMNTEAFF.